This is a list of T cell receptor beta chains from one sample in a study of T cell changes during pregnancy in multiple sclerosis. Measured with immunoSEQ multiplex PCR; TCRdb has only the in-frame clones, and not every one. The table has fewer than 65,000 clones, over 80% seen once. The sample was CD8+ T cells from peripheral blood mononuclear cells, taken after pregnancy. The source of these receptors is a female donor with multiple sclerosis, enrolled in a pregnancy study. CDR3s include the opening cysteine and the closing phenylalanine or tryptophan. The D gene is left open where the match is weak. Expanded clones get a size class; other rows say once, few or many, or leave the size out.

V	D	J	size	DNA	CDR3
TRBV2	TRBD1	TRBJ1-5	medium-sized	TGTGCCAGCAGGCCGGGACAGGGAAGGGATCAGCCCCAGCATTTT	CASRPGQGRDQPQHF
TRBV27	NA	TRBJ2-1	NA	TGTGCCAGCAGTTTTGGTAGCTCCTACAATGAGCAGTTCTTC	CASSFGSSYNEQFF
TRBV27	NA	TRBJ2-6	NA	TGTGCCAGCAGTTTACAGCCAGGGCTTGGGGCCAACGTCCTGACTTTC	CASSLQPGLGANVLTF
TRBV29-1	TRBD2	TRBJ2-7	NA	TGCAGCGTTGGCGGGGGATACGAGCAGTACTTC	CSVGGGYEQYF
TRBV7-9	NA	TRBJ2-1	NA	TGTGCCAGCGGGAGGACTTACAATGAGCAGTTCTTC	CASGRTYNEQFF
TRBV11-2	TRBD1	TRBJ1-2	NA	TGTGCCAGCAGCTTAGAGACAGGGCAGGGCTACACCTTC	CASSLETGQGYTF
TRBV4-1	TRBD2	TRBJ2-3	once	TGCGCCAGCAGCCAAGTGGGTTCAGCGGGGGGAAACACAGATACGCAGTATTTT	CASSQVGSAGGNTDTQYF
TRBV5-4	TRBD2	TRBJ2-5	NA	TGTGCCAGCAGCTTTTCACTAGCGGGGGTAGGAGAGACCCAGTACTTC	CASSFSLAGVGETQYF
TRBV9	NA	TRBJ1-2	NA	TGTGCCAGCAGCGACAATTCAGACAGGTATAACTATGGCTACACCTTC	CASSDNSDRYNYGYTF
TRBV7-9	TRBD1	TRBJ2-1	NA	TGTGCCAGCAGCGGAAAAAGGACAGGGGGGAACAATGAGCAGTTCTTC	CASSGKRTGGNNEQFF
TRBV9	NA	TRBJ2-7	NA	TGTGCCAGCAGCGTAGATGGGGTCGAGGGTGAACAGTACTTC	CASSVDGVEGEQYF
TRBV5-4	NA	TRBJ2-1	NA	TGTGCCAGCAGCTTACGACTCCCCAATGAGCAGTTCTTC	CASSLRLPNEQFF
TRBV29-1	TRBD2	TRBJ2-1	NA	TGCAGCGTGATCGGGACTAGCGGGCTCTACAATGAGCAGTTCTTC	CSVIGTSGLYNEQFF
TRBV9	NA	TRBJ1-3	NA	TGTGCCAGCAGCGTAGACGAGGGATCTGGAAACACCATATATTTT	CASSVDEGSGNTIYF
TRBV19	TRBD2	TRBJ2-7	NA	TGTGCCAGTAGCCTAGCGGGGTTGACCTACGAGCAGTACTTC	CASSLAGLTYEQYF
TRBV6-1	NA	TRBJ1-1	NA	TGTGCCAGCAGTGACTCGGACAGAGAAGAAGCTTTCTTT	CASSDSDREEAFF
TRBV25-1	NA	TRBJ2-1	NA	TGTGCCAGCAGTGATTCAGGGTTTGAGCAGTTCTTC	CASSDSGFEQFF